This note documents a single T cell receptor beta chain sequence. What this receptor recognizes is not known. Sequencing took place on a NextSeq 550. The Human TCR Profiling Kit (MiLaboratory) was used to prepare UMI-labeled 5' RACE TRB cDNA libraries. cDNA synthesis used the entire amount of extracted RNA, and PCR amplification then used the entire amount of cDNA produced. The libraries were made side by side, with each library going through the same number of PCR cycles. On the study's bioinformatics: MIGEC and MiXCR extracted about 50,000 +/- 10,000 unique UMI-labeled TRB cDNA molecules per library, requiring at least two reads per UMI. An average of about 40,000 +/- 10,000 functional in-frame TRB CDR3 nucleotide clonotypes without stop codons was found per library. Diversity metrics, including normalized Shannon-Wiener and Chao1, were computed in VDJtools after downsampling to 5000 UMI-labeled TRB molecules per sample. VDJtools computed clonotype-size-weighted physicochemical properties of the central five CDR3 residues: interaction energy, strength, volume and Kidera factor 4. After TCRdb reprocessed the reads, each CDR3 protein sequence was kept as one row, without DNA. These V and J calls rely on TCRdb rather than the paper's analysis. This sample's table contains more than 70,000 distinct CDR3 sequences. The ten biggest clones cover about 0.62% of the sample.

This entry comes from a study of CXCR3-negative and CXCR3-positive naive CD8 T cells (dated by TCRdb to the late 2010s). In the study overall: In total, 130 million to 150 million TRB reads were obtained, or roughly 1.5 +/- 0.3 million reads per library. Diversity and physicochemical repertoire analyses were performed on around 10 donors pooled from two independent experiments. The TRBV-TRBJ cluster analysis covered naive subsets from about 5 donors and memory cells from 3 donors.

Inclusive of the bounding cysteine and phenylalanine, the CDR3 is 16 residues long. No DNA accompanies this entry. CDR1 and CDR2, per the germline V gene, are SGHRS and YFSETQ. Overall results and qualifications from the work: Because surface CD5, which is linked to self-reactivity in mice, was comparable between the naive subsets, TCR interaction strength was also inferred from TRB CDR3 physicochemical properties. Freshly isolated PBMCs were used for most assays because CXCR3 expression went down partially after cryopreservation. Similar TRBV-TRBJ usage was shown by naive CXCR3-negative and CXCR3-positive cells from the same donor, whereas distinct patterns were shown by memory cells. Repertoire diversity was comparably high in both naive subsets but much lower in memory CD8+ T cells. Compared with CXCR3-negative naive cells, CXCR3-positive naive cells had TRB CDR3s with higher hydrophobicity (lower Kidera factor 4), lower energy, and higher strength and volume indices.

For every CD8+ T cell subset, over 250,000 cells were flow-sorted straight into RLT lysis buffer, and each subset was sorted in triplicate. Naive CD8+ T cells were defined stringently as CD45RO-CCR7+CD27+CD95- to exclude memory contaminants. Using standard density gradient centrifugation, peripheral blood mononuclear cells were isolated from buffy coats. Naive CXCR3-negative and CXCR3-positive CD8+ T cells were flow-sorted on a FACSAria III. Total RNA was extracted from sorted cells using an RNeasy Mini Kit. Recombination connected TRBV5-1 to TRBJ2-7; TCRdb's assignment of TRBD1 cannot be checked, as there is no DNA. The sample consisted of naive CXCR3+ CD8+ T cells from blood. The cell subset or site label of this sample denotes: CD45RO-CCR7+CD27+CD95- naive CD8+ T cells expressing CXCR3 (TNR3+). The receptor comes from a human donor in good health. Some clones in this sample may be carry-over from other donors' samples. The CDR3: CASSKPDREGTYEQYF.